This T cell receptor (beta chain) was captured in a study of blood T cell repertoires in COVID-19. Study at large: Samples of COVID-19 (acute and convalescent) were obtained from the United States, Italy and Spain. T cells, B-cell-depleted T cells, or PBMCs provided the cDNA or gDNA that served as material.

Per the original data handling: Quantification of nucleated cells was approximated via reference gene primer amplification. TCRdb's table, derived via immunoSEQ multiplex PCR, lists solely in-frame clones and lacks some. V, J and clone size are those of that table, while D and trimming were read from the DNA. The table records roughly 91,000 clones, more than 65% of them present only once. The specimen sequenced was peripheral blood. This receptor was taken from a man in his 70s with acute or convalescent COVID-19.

CDR3 sequence reads: CASRRDLNTGELFF. CDR3 in DNA: TGCGCCAGCCGCCGGGACTTAAACACCGGGGAGCTGTTTTTT. The V and J genes are TRBV5-1 and TRBJ2-2; possible D gene TRBD2, 6 bases. Between the trimmed V and J ends, which lost 7 bases and 2 bases, there was a span of 12 bases. The CDR3 totals 14 residues. Per germline, CDR1 SGHRS and CDR2 YFSETQ.